These T cell receptor beta chains were read from a single sample in a study of control samples from healthy donors and cancer patients. Libraries were prepared by immunoSEQ multiplex PCR; TCRdb keeps only in-frame clonotypes and omits some of them. Of 40,000 or so clones in the sample, about 91% were seen once. The sequenced sample consisted of PBMCs. The source of these receptors is a woman aged 40 to 49 with head and neck cancer. Both conserved end residues are part of each CDR3. The order of the fields is D gene, J gene, V gene, clone size, CDR3 length, CDR3 DNA, CDR3 protein. A D gene is named only where the DNA matches it firmly. Not every row has a clone size; where given, it reads once, few, many or a size class.

d_call: .; j_call: TRBJ1-2; v_call: TRBV30; clone_size: .; cdr3_length: 16; cdr3_nt: TGTGCCTGGAGTGTTAAGGGTCTGCCGGGGAGCTATGGCTACACCTTC; cdr3_aa: CAWSVKGLPGSYGYTF
d_call: .; j_call: TRBJ1-2; v_call: TRBV5-1; clone_size: .; cdr3_length: 15; cdr3_nt: TGCGCCAGCAGCAGCATCCAGGGGAGCCCCTATGGCTACACCTTC; cdr3_aa: CASSSIQGSPYGYTF
d_call: .; j_call: TRBJ1-3; v_call: TRBV25-1; clone_size: .; cdr3_length: 13; cdr3_nt: TGTGCCAGCAGTGAAGCCTCTGGAAACACCATATATTTT; cdr3_aa: CASSEASGNTIYF
d_call: TRBD2; j_call: TRBJ2-7; v_call: TRBV18; clone_size: .; cdr3_length: 14; cdr3_nt: TGTGCCAGCTCACCACCCCCTAGCGGGCGCGAGCAGTACTTC; cdr3_aa: CASSPPPSGREQYF
d_call: .; j_call: TRBJ1-3; v_call: TRBV6-5; clone_size: .; cdr3_length: 13; cdr3_nt: TGTGCCAGCAGTTCGGACGCAGGAAACACCATATATTTT; cdr3_aa: CASSSDAGNTIYF
d_call: TRBD2; j_call: TRBJ2-2; v_call: TRBV4-1; clone_size: once; cdr3_length: 17; cdr3_nt: TGCGCCAGCAGCCTAGAGGGAACTAGCGGAAACACCGGGGAGCTGTTTTTT; cdr3_aa: CASSLEGTSGNTGELFF
d_call: TRBD2; j_call: TRBJ2-1; v_call: TRBV6-6; clone_size: .; cdr3_length: 17; cdr3_nt: TGTGCCAGCAGTCCGTCAGGGGCGGGGGGATTTTACAATGAGCAGTTCTTC; cdr3_aa: CASSPSGAGGFYNEQFF
d_call: TRBD1; j_call: TRBJ1-2; v_call: TRBV18; clone_size: .; cdr3_length: 16; cdr3_nt: TGTGCCAGCTCACTGAACAGGGGGCGGAGGAACTATGGCTACACCTTC; cdr3_aa: CASSLNRGRRNYGYTF
d_call: .; j_call: TRBJ1-1; v_call: TRBV11-2; clone_size: .; cdr3_length: 14; cdr3_nt: TGTGCCAGCAGCTTGGAGGGGGGCTTCACTGAAGCTTTCTTT; cdr3_aa: CASSLEGGFTEAFF
d_call: .; j_call: TRBJ1-5; v_call: TRBV28; clone_size: .; cdr3_length: 15; cdr3_nt: TGTGCCAGCAGTCGATCGGGTGCCCTGGGTCAGCCCCAGCATTTT; cdr3_aa: CASSRSGALGQPQHF
d_call: .; j_call: TRBJ1-3; v_call: TRBV11-2; clone_size: .; cdr3_length: 16; cdr3_nt: TGTGCCAGCAGCTTAGTAATTAGGAGCTCTGGAAACACCATATATTTT; cdr3_aa: CASSLVIRSSGNTIYF
d_call: TRBD2; j_call: TRBJ2-5; v_call: TRBV10-3; clone_size: .; cdr3_length: 19; cdr3_nt: TGTGCCATCAGACCCTCTACGGGACTAGCGGGGGGGCGAGAAGAGACCCAGTACTTC; cdr3_aa: CAIRPSTGLAGGREETQYF
d_call: .; j_call: TRBJ1-2; v_call: TRBV12-3/TRBV12-4; clone_size: .; cdr3_length: 11; cdr3_nt: TGTGCCAGCACCACCAGGGACGGCTACACCTTC; cdr3_aa: CASTTRDGYTF
d_call: TRBD1; j_call: TRBJ2-7; v_call: TRBV18; clone_size: few; cdr3_length: 15; cdr3_nt: TGTGCCAGCTCACCCCAACCTAGACAGGGCTACGAGCAGTACTTC; cdr3_aa: CASSPQPRQGYEQYF
d_call: .; j_call: TRBJ1-4; v_call: TRBV10-3; clone_size: .; cdr3_length: 14; cdr3_nt: TGTGCCATCAGTGAGCGGGGGAATAATGAAAAACTGTTTTTT; cdr3_aa: CAISERGNNEKLFF
d_call: .; j_call: TRBJ1-5; v_call: TRBV28; clone_size: once; cdr3_length: 16; cdr3_nt: TGTGCCAGCAGTTTGGGAGGGGTTATCAGCAATCAGCCCCAGCATTTT; cdr3_aa: CASSLGGVISNQPQHF
d_call: .; j_call: TRBJ2-5; v_call: TRBV5-1; clone_size: .; cdr3_length: 15; cdr3_nt: TGCGCCAGCAGCCGATTAAACCGATTCCAAGAGACCCAGTACTTC; cdr3_aa: CASSRLNRFQETQYF
d_call: .; j_call: TRBJ1-3; v_call: TRBV10-3; clone_size: .; cdr3_length: 17; cdr3_nt: TGTGCCATCAGTGATCGACGGGGTCTCTTCTCTGGAAACACCATATATTTT; cdr3_aa: CAISDRRGLFSGNTIYF
d_call: TRBD2; j_call: TRBJ2-1; v_call: TRBV5-1; clone_size: .; cdr3_length: 16; cdr3_nt: TGCGCCAGCAGCTGGGCGACTAGCGGACTCTACAATGAGCAGTTCTTC; cdr3_aa: CASSWATSGLYNEQFF
d_call: .; j_call: TRBJ1-1; v_call: TRBV12-3/TRBV12-4; clone_size: .; cdr3_length: 11; cdr3_nt: TGTGCCAGCAGTTGGGAAGATGAAGCTTTCTTT; cdr3_aa: CASSWEDEAFF
d_call: TRBD1; j_call: TRBJ1-3; v_call: TRBV28; clone_size: few; cdr3_length: 16; cdr3_nt: TGTGCCAGCAGGACCGGACAGGCCTACTCTGGAAACACCATATATTTT; cdr3_aa: CASRTGQAYSGNTIYF
d_call: .; j_call: TRBJ2-7; v_call: TRBV5-1; clone_size: .; cdr3_length: 14; cdr3_nt: TGCGCCAGCAGCTTGGCGGCAGGGACGGACGAGCAGTACTTC; cdr3_aa: CASSLAAGTDEQYF
d_call: TRBD1; j_call: TRBJ2-5; v_call: TRBV5-1; clone_size: .; cdr3_length: 15; cdr3_nt: TGCGCCAGCAGCTTACAGGGGCGAATCCAAGAGACCCAGTACTTC; cdr3_aa: CASSLQGRIQETQYF
d_call: .; j_call: TRBJ2-6; v_call: TRBV5-1; clone_size: .; cdr3_length: 15; cdr3_nt: TGCGCCAGCGCCATAACAGGGACTGGGGCCAACGTCCTGACTTTC; cdr3_aa: CASAITGTGANVLTF
d_call: .; j_call: TRBJ2-7; v_call: TRBV6-1; clone_size: .; cdr3_length: 14; cdr3_nt: TGTGCCAGCAGTGAAGTTGGGGGCATCTACGAGCAGTACTTC; cdr3_aa: CASSEVGGIYEQYF
d_call: .; j_call: TRBJ1-2; v_call: TRBV7-9; clone_size: .; cdr3_length: 12; cdr3_nt: TGTGCCAGCAGCGAGGTGGACTATGGCTACACCTTC; cdr3_aa: CASSEVDYGYTF
d_call: TRBD1; j_call: TRBJ2-5; v_call: TRBV2; clone_size: once; cdr3_length: 16; cdr3_nt: TGTGCCAGCTACGAGTGGGGAACGCAGGGGGCAGAGACCCAGTACTTC; cdr3_aa: CASYEWGTQGAETQYF
d_call: .; j_call: TRBJ2-7; v_call: TRBV27; clone_size: .; cdr3_length: 14; cdr3_nt: TGTGCCAGCAGTCTGTTAACTAAGAGCTACGAGCAGTACTTC; cdr3_aa: CASSLLTKSYEQYF
d_call: TRBD1; j_call: TRBJ1-3; v_call: TRBV3-1/TRBV3-2; clone_size: .; cdr3_length: 15; cdr3_nt: TGTGCCAGCAGCCCGACAGGGGTATCTGGAAACACCATATATTTT; cdr3_aa: CASSPTGVSGNTIYF
d_call: .; j_call: TRBJ1-4; v_call: TRBV5-5; clone_size: few; cdr3_length: 16; cdr3_nt: TGTGCCAGCAGCACCTCTCTGGGGTCAACTAATGAAAAACTGTTTTTT; cdr3_aa: CASSTSLGSTNEKLFF
d_call: .; j_call: TRBJ1-1; v_call: TRBV6-6; clone_size: .; cdr3_length: 12; cdr3_nt: TGTGCCAGCGAAACGGGGAACGCTGAAGCTTTCTTT; cdr3_aa: CASETGNAEAFF
d_call: TRBD2; j_call: TRBJ2-1; v_call: TRBV11-2; clone_size: .; cdr3_length: 16; cdr3_nt: TGTGCCAGCAAGCGAACTAGCGGGGGGTCCTACAATGAGCAGTTCTTC; cdr3_aa: CASKRTSGGSYNEQFF
d_call: .; j_call: TRBJ1-2; v_call: TRBV2; clone_size: .; cdr3_length: 14; cdr3_nt: TGTGCCAGCAGTGAATCACAGGGCAACTATGGCTACACCTTC; cdr3_aa: CASSESQGNYGYTF
d_call: TRBD1; j_call: TRBJ1-6; v_call: TRBV5-8; clone_size: .; cdr3_length: 17; cdr3_nt: TGTGCCAGCAGCTTGGGACAGGGGGCCGGTAATAATTCACCCCTCCACTTT; cdr3_aa: CASSLGQGAGNNSPLHF
d_call: TRBD2; j_call: TRBJ2-2; v_call: TRBV11-2; clone_size: .; cdr3_length: 15; cdr3_nt: TGTGCCAGCAGGTTAGCGGGGGCTGGCACCGGGGAGCTGTTTTTT; cdr3_aa: CASRLAGAGTGELFF
d_call: .; j_call: TRBJ1-3; v_call: TRBV28; clone_size: .; cdr3_length: 13; cdr3_nt: TGTGCCAGCAGTTTAGGGGGCGGAAACACCATATATTTT; cdr3_aa: CASSLGGGNTIYF
d_call: TRBD1; j_call: TRBJ1-4; v_call: TRBV5-1; clone_size: .; cdr3_length: 19; cdr3_nt: TGCGCCAGCAGCTTGGGACAGGGGGATCGCGTTGTAGGGACTGAAAAACTGTTTTTT; cdr3_aa: CASSLGQGDRVVGTEKLFF
d_call: .; j_call: TRBJ2-3; v_call: TRBV19; clone_size: .; cdr3_length: 11; cdr3_nt: TGTGCCAGTCTCCCCGGAGATACGCAGTATTTT; cdr3_aa: CASLPGDTQYF
d_call: .; j_call: TRBJ2-7; v_call: TRBV10-1; clone_size: .; cdr3_length: 15; cdr3_nt: TGCGCCAGCAGTGAGCCCGGGCGGGGAGATAACGAGCAGTACTTC; cdr3_aa: CASSEPGRGDNEQYF
d_call: TRBD1; j_call: TRBJ2-7; v_call: TRBV15; clone_size: .; cdr3_length: 14; cdr3_nt: TGTGCCACCAGCTTGGGACAGGGGGGCTACGAGCAGTACTTC; cdr3_aa: CATSLGQGGYEQYF
d_call: .; j_call: TRBJ1-1; v_call: TRBV18; clone_size: .; cdr3_length: 15; cdr3_nt: TGTGCCAGCTCACCCGAAACAGGGTTCCTCCCTGAAGCTTTCTTT; cdr3_aa: CASSPETGFLPEAFF
d_call: TRBD1; j_call: TRBJ1-5; v_call: TRBV6-5; clone_size: .; cdr3_length: 15; cdr3_nt: TGTGCCAGCAGATTGACAGGGGCGAGCAATCAGCCCCAGCATTTT; cdr3_aa: CASRLTGASNQPQHF
d_call: .; j_call: TRBJ2-1; v_call: TRBV30; clone_size: .; cdr3_length: 13; cdr3_nt: TGTGCCTGGAGCGCGACCTCCTACAATGAGCAGTTCTTC; cdr3_aa: CAWSATSYNEQFF
d_call: .; j_call: TRBJ1-3; v_call: TRBV28; clone_size: .; cdr3_length: 16; cdr3_nt: TGTGCCAGCAGTTTCCGCTCGTGGGCTACTGGAAACACCATATATTTT; cdr3_aa: CASSFRSWATGNTIYF
d_call: TRBD2; j_call: TRBJ2-3; v_call: TRBV30; clone_size: once; cdr3_length: 17; cdr3_nt: TGTGCCTGGAGCCCGCTTACTAGCGGGGGGGCTCGGGATGCGCAGTATTTT; cdr3_aa: CAWSPLTSGGARDAQYF
d_call: TRBD2; j_call: TRBJ2-2; v_call: TRBV9; clone_size: .; cdr3_length: 21; cdr3_nt: TGTGCCAGCAGCGTAGAGGCTAGCGGGGGGGTCACATGGAGGAACACCGGGGAGCTGTTTTTT; cdr3_aa: CASSVEASGGVTWRNTGELFF
d_call: .; j_call: TRBJ2-7; v_call: TRBV9; clone_size: .; cdr3_length: 12; cdr3_nt: TGTGCCAGCAGCCCCGGGGGATACGAGCAGTACTTC; cdr3_aa: CASSPGGYEQYF
d_call: .; j_call: TRBJ2-3; v_call: TRBV7-9; clone_size: .; cdr3_length: 12; cdr3_nt: TGTGCCAGCAGCTCGACAGCTGATACGCAGTATTTT; cdr3_aa: CASSSTADTQYF
d_call: .; j_call: TRBJ1-2; v_call: TRBV19; clone_size: .; cdr3_length: 11; cdr3_nt: TGTGCCAGTAGTACAGGGAGTGGCTACACCTTC; cdr3_aa: CASSTGSGYTF
d_call: .; j_call: TRBJ2-7; v_call: TRBV7-2; clone_size: .; cdr3_length: 14; cdr3_nt: TGTGCCAGCAGCCTCGGACACGGGCATTACGAGCAGTACTTC; cdr3_aa: CASSLGHGHYEQYF
d_call: TRBD2; j_call: TRBJ2-1; v_call: TRBV14; clone_size: once; cdr3_length: 15; cdr3_nt: TGTGCCAGCAGCCGATCTAGCGGGGTCTACAATGAGCAGTTCTTC; cdr3_aa: CASSRSSGVYNEQFF
d_call: TRBD2; j_call: TRBJ2-1; v_call: TRBV11-3; clone_size: .; cdr3_length: 16; cdr3_nt: TGTGCCAGCAGCTCCCGAGACCCGGGAGGGCCAACTGAGCAGTTCTTC; cdr3_aa: CASSSRDPGGPTEQFF
d_call: TRBD1; j_call: TRBJ2-5; v_call: TRBV5-1; clone_size: .; cdr3_length: 13; cdr3_nt: TGCGCCAGCAGACTAGGACAGGGAGAGACCCAGTACTTC; cdr3_aa: CASRLGQGETQYF